The 4 T cell receptor beta chains below all came from one sample that was sequenced in a study of T cell responses to AZD1222 COVID-19 vaccine. The method was immunoSEQ multiplex PCR; TCRdb's version includes in-frame clones alone and lacks a portion of them. Found here are about 140,000 clones, about 86% of them singletons; the top ten hold 5% to 5.5%. The starting material was peripheral blood, obtained 28 days after the second AZD1222 dose. The receptor source for this set is an adult who received the AZD1222 COVID-19 vaccine.

The chain has TRBV19 and TRBJ1-4, with TRBD1 as a possible D gene (6 bases). The CDR3 runs to 11 residues. V was pared by 11 bases and J by 8 bases, with 12 bases between. The germline V gene has CDR1 LNHDA and CDR2 SQIVND (reference sequence). The CDR3 is CAAGGREKLFF. The DNA of the CDR3 is TGTGCCGCCGGGGGGCGGGAAAAACTGTTTTTT.

CDR3 nucleotide sequence: TGCGCCAGCAGCCAGGGACAGGGCCGCACCGGGGAGCTGTTTTTT. It codes for CASSQGQGRTGELFF. This chain connects TRBV5-1 to TRBJ2-2, with 9 bases matching TRBD1. The CDR3 consists of 15 residues. With V trimmed by 4 bases and J by 4 bases, 5 bases remained unmatched. Germline lookup yields CDR1 SGHRS and CDR2 YFSETQ.

V gene TRBV29-1 combines with J gene TRBJ1-5; 7 bases fit TRBD1. V gave up 8 bases and J gave up 1 base; unmatched junction bases: 11. Germline CDR1 and CDR2: SQVTM and ANQGSEA. This CDR3 is built from 15 residues. The CDR3 reads CSFTQGGTSNQPQHF. The DNA for the CDR3 is TGCAGCTTTACTCAGGGGGGAACAAGCAATCAGCCCCAGCATTTT.

The chain combines TRBV5-1 with TRBJ2-5; D possibly uses TRBD1 or TRBD2 (5 bases each). The V end was cut by 0 bases, the J end by 5 bases, with 11 bases between. This CDR3 spans 14 amino acids. The germline gives CDR1 SGHRS, CDR2 YFSETQ. CDR3 in amino acids: CASSLEGPGETQYF. The CDR3 DNA reads TGCGCCAGCAGCTTGGAGGGGCCGGGGGAGACCCAGTACTTC.